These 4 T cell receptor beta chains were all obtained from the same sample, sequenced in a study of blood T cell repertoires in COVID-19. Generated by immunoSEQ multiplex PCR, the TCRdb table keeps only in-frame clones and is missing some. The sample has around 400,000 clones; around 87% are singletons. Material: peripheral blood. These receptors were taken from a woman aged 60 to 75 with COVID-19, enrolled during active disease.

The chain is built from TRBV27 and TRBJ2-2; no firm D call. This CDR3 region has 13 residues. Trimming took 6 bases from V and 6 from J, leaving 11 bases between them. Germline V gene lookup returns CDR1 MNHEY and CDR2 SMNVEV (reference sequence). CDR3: CASSGVVAGELFF. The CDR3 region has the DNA TGTGCCAGCAGCGGAGTTGTCGCCGGGGAGCTGTTTTTT.

The CDR3 reads CASIRDPYSNQPQHF. The DNA of the CDR3 is TGTGCCAGCATACGTGATCCCTATAGCAATCAGCCCCAGCATTTT. The rearrangement links TRBV6-6 to TRBJ1-5; no firm D call. This CDR3 has 15 amino acids. The germline V and J ends were trimmed by 7 bases and 0 bases, with 13 bases remaining between them. Germline V CDR1 and CDR2: MNHNY, SVGAGI (reference sequence).

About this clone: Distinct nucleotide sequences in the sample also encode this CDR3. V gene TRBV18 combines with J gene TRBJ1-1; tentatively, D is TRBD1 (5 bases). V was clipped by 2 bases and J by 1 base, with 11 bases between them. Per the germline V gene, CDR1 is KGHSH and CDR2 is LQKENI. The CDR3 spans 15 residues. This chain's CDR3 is CASSPGAGGNTEAFF. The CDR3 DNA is TGTGCCAGCTCACCAGGCGCGGGGGGGAACACTGAAGCTTTCTTT.

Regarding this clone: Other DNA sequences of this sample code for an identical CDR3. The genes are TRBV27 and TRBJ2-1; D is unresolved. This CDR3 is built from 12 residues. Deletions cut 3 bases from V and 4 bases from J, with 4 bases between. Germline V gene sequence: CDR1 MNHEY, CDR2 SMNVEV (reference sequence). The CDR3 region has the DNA TGTGCCAGCAGTTTGTCGTACAATGAGCAGTTCTTC. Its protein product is CASSLSYNEQFF.